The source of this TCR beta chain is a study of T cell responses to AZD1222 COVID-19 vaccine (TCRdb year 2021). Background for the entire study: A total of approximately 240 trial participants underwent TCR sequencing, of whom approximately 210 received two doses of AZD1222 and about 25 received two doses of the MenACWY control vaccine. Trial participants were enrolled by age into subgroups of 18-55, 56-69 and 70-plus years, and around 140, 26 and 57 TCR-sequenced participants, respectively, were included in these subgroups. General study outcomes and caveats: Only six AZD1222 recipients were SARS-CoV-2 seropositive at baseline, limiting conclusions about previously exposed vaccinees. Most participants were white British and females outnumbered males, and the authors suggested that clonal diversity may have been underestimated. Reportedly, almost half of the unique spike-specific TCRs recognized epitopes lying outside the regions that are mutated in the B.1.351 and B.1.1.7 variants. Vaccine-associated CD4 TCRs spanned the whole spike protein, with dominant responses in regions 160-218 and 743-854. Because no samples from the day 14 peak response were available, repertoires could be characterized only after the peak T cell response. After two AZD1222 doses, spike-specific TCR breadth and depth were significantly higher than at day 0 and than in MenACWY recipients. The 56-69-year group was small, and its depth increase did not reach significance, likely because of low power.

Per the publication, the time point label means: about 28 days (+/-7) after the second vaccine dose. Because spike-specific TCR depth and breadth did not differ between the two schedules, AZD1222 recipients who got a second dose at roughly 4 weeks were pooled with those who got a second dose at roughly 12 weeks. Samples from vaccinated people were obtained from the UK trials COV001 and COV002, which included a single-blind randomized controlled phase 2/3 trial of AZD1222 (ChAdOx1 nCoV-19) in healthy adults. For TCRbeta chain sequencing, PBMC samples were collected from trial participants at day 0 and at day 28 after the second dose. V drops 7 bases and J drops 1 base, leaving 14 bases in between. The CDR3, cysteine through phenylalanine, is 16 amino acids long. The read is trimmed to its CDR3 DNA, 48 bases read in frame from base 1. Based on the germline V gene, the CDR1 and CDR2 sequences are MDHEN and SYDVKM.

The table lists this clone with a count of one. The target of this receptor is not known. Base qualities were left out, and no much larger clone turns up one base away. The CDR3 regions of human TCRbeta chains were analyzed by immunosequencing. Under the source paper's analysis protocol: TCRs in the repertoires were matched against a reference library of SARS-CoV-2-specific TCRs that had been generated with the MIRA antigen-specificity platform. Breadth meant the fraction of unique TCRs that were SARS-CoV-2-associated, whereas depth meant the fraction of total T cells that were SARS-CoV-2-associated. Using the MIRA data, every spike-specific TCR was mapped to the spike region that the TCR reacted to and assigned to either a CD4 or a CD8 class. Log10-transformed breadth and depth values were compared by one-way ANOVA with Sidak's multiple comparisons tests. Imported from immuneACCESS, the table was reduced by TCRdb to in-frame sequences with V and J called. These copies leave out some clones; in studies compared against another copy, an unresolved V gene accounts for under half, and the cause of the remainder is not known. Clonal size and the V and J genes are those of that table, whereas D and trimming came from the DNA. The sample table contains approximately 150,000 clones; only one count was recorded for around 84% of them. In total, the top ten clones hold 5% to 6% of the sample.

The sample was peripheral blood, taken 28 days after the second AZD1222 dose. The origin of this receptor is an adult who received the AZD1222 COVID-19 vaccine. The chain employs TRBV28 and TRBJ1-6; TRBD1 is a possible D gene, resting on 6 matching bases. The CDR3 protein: CASTNWGASYNSPLHF. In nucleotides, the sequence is TGTGCCAGCACCAACTGGGGGGCATCCTATAATTCACCCCTCCACTTT.